Following are 9 T cell receptor beta chains from one sample sequenced in a study of T cell repertoires in cytomegalovirus infection. Using its own MiXCR run on the reads, TCRdb lists one record per CDR3 protein. The profile shows about 330,000 distinct CDR3 sequences, approximately 30% of them singletons. Which antigens these TCRs recognize remains unknown. This specimen consisted of cultured PBMCs, obtained from culture after CMV antigen stimulation. The receptors were sampled from a human donor in good health (CMV status not recorded). Some clones in this sample may be carry-over from other donors' samples.

This clonotype was seen more than once but under ten times. The rearrangement joins TRBV6-2 or TRBV6-3 to TRBJ1-1, with 9 bases identical to TRBD1. CDR1 MNHEY and CDR2 SVGEGT come from the germline V gene. V trimming: 7 bases; J trimming: 5 bases; junction bases outside the gene matches: 29. This CDR3 is 21 amino acids long. As DNA, the CDR3 is TGTGCCAGCAACCCTGGGACAGGGTCTCCCATGGGACTAGTAATGAGGACTGAAGCTTTCTTT. Protein: CASNPGTGSPMGLVMRTEAFF.

This rearrangement joins TRBV7-2 to TRBJ2-1; 11 positions agree with TRBD2. The CDR3 is 18 amino acids. Germline trimming cut 5 bases from V and 6 bases from J; bases unmatched to any gene: 15. In germline, CDR1 is SGHTA, CDR2 FQGNSA. The CDR3 coding sequence is TGTGCCAGCAGCCGACGACTGGGACTAGCGGACAGGTTCAATGAGCAGTTCTTC. This gives the protein CASSRRLGLADRFNEQFF.

The rearrangement links TRBV9 to TRBJ2-7; D is unresolved. Per the germline V gene, CDR1 is SGDLS and CDR2 is YYNGEE. The CDR3 loop spans 15 amino acids. Trimming pared 0 bases from V and 2 bases from J, leaving 12 bases between. The CDR3 is CASSVGATPAYEQYV. The CDR3 DNA is TGTGCCAGCAGCGTAGGGGCCACACCGGCCTACGAGCAGTACGTC.

The chain recombines TRBV5-6 with TRBJ2-7, with D maybe TRBD1 (5 bases). Trimming stripped 4 bases from V and 2 bases from J, with 19 bases between. Germline values: CDR1 SGHDT, CDR2 YYEEEE. The CDR3 spans 16 residues. CDR3 in amino acids: CASSPEGSRVAYEQYF. The CDR3 DNA is TGTGCCAGCAGCCCCGAAGGTAGCAGGGTGGCCTACGAGCAGTACTTC.

This clonotype was detected once. The chain uses TRBV12-3 or TRBV12-4 and TRBJ1-2; TRBD1 aligns across 10 bases. This CDR3 comprises 13 residues. With V trimmed by 10 bases and J by 3 bases, 5 bases remained unmatched. The CDR3 coding sequence is TGTGCCATAAGGACAGGGGGAGACTATGGCTACACCTTC. This codes for CAIRTGGDYGYTF.

The genes are TRBV12-3 or TRBV12-4 and TRBJ2-5; either TRBD1 or TRBD2 may fit D (5 bases each). V lost 3 bases and J lost 4, with 12 bases in between. The CDR3 totals 14 residues. CDR3 sequence (DNA): TGTGCCAGCAGTTTTTGGCAGGGAGTAGAGACCCAGTACTTC. Amino acid sequence: CASSFWQGVETQYF.

J is TRBJ2-7 and V is TRBV11-3; perhaps D is TRBD1 or TRBD2 (5 bases each). In germline, CDR1 is SGHNT, CDR2 YENEEA. The CDR3 length is 13 residues. Trimming removed 5 bases at V and 2 bases at J, with 10 bases between. The CDR3 reads CASSTRGPYEQYV. CDR3 bases: TGTGCCAGCAGCACTAGGGGCCCCTACGAGCAGTACGTC.

This clonotype was observed many times. The V and J genes are TRBV7-2 and TRBJ1-5; 7 nucleotides match TRBD1. The V gene's germline CDR1 is SGHTA and CDR2 FQGNSA. V shed 5 bases and J 1 base; nucleotides not matched to a gene: 5. This CDR3 contains 15 residues. The CDR3 sequence: CASSATGMSNQPQHF. Written as DNA, the CDR3 is TGTGCCAGCAGCGCGACAGGGATGAGCAATCAGCCCCAGCATTTT.

Turning to this clonotype: One end of the junction fails to match germline, which may point to a read error. This chain connects TRBV28 to TRBJ2-7, with 7 bases fitting TRBD1. Germline V lookup: CDR1 MDHEN, CDR2 SYDVKM. The CDR3 is 15 amino acids. CDR3 sequence: CASSSTGTDFYEHYF. CDR3 DNA: TGTGCCAGCAGTTCCACCGGGACAGATTTCTACGAGCACTACTTC. The whole variable domain, remainder taken from reference TRBV28 and TRBJ2-7, is DVKVTQSSRYLVKRTGEKVFLECVQDMDHENMFWYRQDPGLGLRLIYFSYDVKMKEKGDIPEGYSVSREKKERFSLILESASTNQTSMYLCASSSTGTDFYEHYFGPGTRLTVT.